This entry lists 17 T cell receptor beta chains sequenced from one sample in a study of breast tumors, draining lymph nodes, adjacent tissues. A single record per CDR3 protein comes from TCRdb applying MiXCR to the multiplex PCR reads. Here the sample spans under 350,000 distinct CDR3 sequences, around 30% being singletons. The lymph nodes were axillary draining lymph nodes from breast cancer patients. Sequences were obtained from axillary lymph node tissue. These receptor sequences come from a female donor with breast cancer. Some clones in this sample may be carry-over from other donors' samples.

For this clonotype: This CDR3 is missing its conserved last phenylalanine or tryptophan, likely due to a read error. The chain recombines TRBV15 with TRBJ2-7; 9 positions agree with TRBD2. In germline, CDR1 is LNHNV, CDR2 YYDKDF (reference sequence). This CDR3 has 16 amino acids. After removal of 1 base from V and 6 bases from J, the junction contained 10 bases not matched to a gene. CDR3 region: CATSRGGGASGIEQYL. As DNA, the CDR3 is TGTGCCACCAGCAGAGGAGGGGGGGCTAGCGGGATCGAGCAGTACTTG.

On this clonotype: A much larger clone differs from this one at a single base, so this may be a read error. This chain links TRBV12-3 or TRBV12-4 with TRBJ2-5; possibly TRBD1 or TRBD2 for D (5 bases each). V was cut by 6 bases and J by 5 bases, with 16 bases left in between. This CDR3 comprises 14 residues. For the CDR3, the DNA is TGTGCCAGCAGGCACTCAGGGTCGGGGGAGACCCAGTACTTC. It specifies CASRHSGSGETQYF.

Points on this clonotype: A single base separates this from a much larger clone, so it may be a read error. The chain combines TRBV14 with TRBJ1-1, with D uncertain. CDR3 length: 17 amino acids. Germline assignment: CDR1 SGHDN and CDR2 FVKESK. Trimming took off 5 bases at V and 1 base at J, with 20 bases between the two ends. The CDR3 here is CASSGVSGMGTNTEAFF. For the CDR3, the DNA is TGTGCCAGCAGCGGGGTGTCGGGGATGGGTACGAACACTGAAGCTTTCTTT.

At least ten counts were recorded for this clonotype. The chain is built from TRBV5-4 and TRBJ1-2; D uncertain. The CDR3 runs 14 residues. Trimming took off 3 bases at V and 1 base at J, with 10 bases between the two ends. CDR1 and CDR2 from the germline V gene are SGHNT and YYREEE (reference sequence). The CDR3 here is CASSSGLGNYGYTF. The CDR3 DNA sequence: TGTGCCAGCAGCTCCGGACTGGGTAACTATGGCTACACCTTC.

The rearrangement uses TRBV30 and TRBJ1-4, with D possibly TRBD1 on 5 matching bases. CDR1 is GTSNPN, CDR2 SVGIG, per germline (reference sequence). V was cut by 2 bases and J by 3 bases, with 16 bases left in between. This CDR3 comprises 16 residues. CDR3 protein: CAWSPGAFGANEKLFF. In nucleotides, the CDR3 is TGTGCCTGGAGTCCCGGGGCATTTGGGGCTAATGAAAAACTGTTTTTT.

The J gene is TRBJ1-5, the V gene TRBV18; D gene ambiguous. CDR1 and CDR2 (germline): KGHSH, LQKENI. CDR3 length equals 13 residues. V was pared by 2 bases and J by 5 bases, with 7 bases between. The CDR3 loop reads CASSPEGDQPQHF. The CDR3 DNA sequence: TGTGCCAGCTCACCAGAGGGAGATCAGCCCCAGCATTTT.

This clonotype was detected ten times or more. The chain is built from TRBV11-2 and TRBJ2-7, with 11 bases lining up with TRBD2. The CDR3 loop spans 15 amino acids. V gave up 5 bases and J gave up 4 bases; unmatched junction bases: 7. Germline CDR1 reads SGHAT; CDR2 reads FQNNGV. The chain's CDR3 is CASSPTTSGSYEQYF. The CDR3 DNA sequence: TGTGCCAGCAGCCCGACTACTAGCGGGAGTTACGAGCAGTACTTC.

Remarks on this clonotype: The conserved final phenylalanine or tryptophan is absent from the CDR3, which likely points to a read error. The limits of the CDR3 on the DNA are not certain, so only TCRdb's listed CDR3 is given. The rearrangement uses TRBV9 and TRBJ2-5; the table assigns TRBD1, which was not confirmed against the DNA. Germline V CDR1 and CDR2: SGDLS, YYNGEE. The CDR3 has 14 amino acids, counting both end residues. This CDR3 is CASSVAGAGETQSS.

This clonotype has ten or more counts. V gene TRBV19 combines with J gene TRBJ2-7; no reliable D call. There are 13 residues in the CDR3. CDR1 LNHDA and CDR2 SQIVND come from the germline V gene (reference sequence). V lost 6 bases to trimming and J lost 6 bases, with 15 bases between them. The CDR3 region is CASSLSSEVEQYF. The CDR3 region has the DNA TGTGCCAGTAGCCTATCCTCCGAGGTCGAGCAGTACTTC.

This clonotype was recorded a few times. V is TRBV6-2 or TRBV6-3 and J is TRBJ2-7; 12 bases fit TRBD2. This CDR3 is built from 18 residues. With V trimmed by 4 bases and J by 1 base, 11 bases remained unmatched. CDR1 is MNHEY, CDR2 SVGEGT, per germline. The chain's CDR3 is CASSSLIGLAGFSYEQYF. The CDR3 region has the DNA TGTGCCAGCAGTTCGTTAATTGGACTAGCGGGATTTTCCTACGAGCAGTACTTC.

Points on this clonotype: A clone one base away is much larger, so this may be a read error. The rearrangement links TRBV11-1 to TRBJ2-2; a weak D match, TRBD1 (5 bases). In germline, CDR1 is SGHAT, CDR2 FQDESV (reference sequence). V dropped 6 bases and J dropped 9 bases, with 17 bases sitting between them. There are 14 residues in the CDR3. The CDR3 sequence: CASRATLGARELFF. Written as DNA, the CDR3 is TGTGCCAGCAGGGCAACCTTAGGGGCAAGGGAGCTGTTTTTT.

The chain links TRBV6-6 to TRBJ1-4, with 8 nucleotides matching TRBD1. Germline CDR1 and CDR2: MNHNY and SVGAGI (reference sequence). The J segment lost 13 bases and the V segment lost 5 bases, leaving 27 bases of the junction unmatched. CDR3 length: 19 amino acids. For the CDR3, the DNA is TGTGCCAGCAGTCAGAAGACAGGTTCTTTATCTGGGACAGGAGTTAGACTGTTTTTT. It specifies CASSQKTGSLSGTGVRLFF.

At least ten counts were recorded for this clonotype. The chain has TRBV30 and TRBJ2-3; D is unclear. CDR1 GTSNPN and CDR2 SVGIG come from the germline V gene (reference sequence). The CDR3 loop spans 13 amino acids. Trimming left V 4 bases short and J 9 bases short, with 17 bases between. The CDR3, as DNA: TGTGCCTGGACTCCTTCGGGCCAGCGAACGCAGTATTTT. Translation gives CAWTPSGQRTQYF.

This clonotype was observed at least ten times. CDR3 loop: CSAWTGGVYGYTF. As DNA, the CDR3 is TGCAGTGCTTGGACAGGGGGAGTCTATGGCTACACCTTC. V gene TRBV20-1 combines with J gene TRBJ1-2, with 10 nucleotides matching TRBD1. V was pared by 5 bases and J by 4 bases, with 4 bases of the junction left unmatched. CDR3 length: 13 residues. Germline lookup yields CDR1 DFQATT and CDR2 SNEGSKA (reference sequence).

This clonotype appeared a few times. This rearrangement joins TRBV27 to TRBJ1-2, with D maybe TRBD1 (5 bases). The CDR3 is 14 residues long. The V end was cut by 6 bases, the J end by 3 bases, with 14 bases between. CDR1 is MNHEY, CDR2 SMNVEV, per germline (reference sequence). The CDR3 region has the DNA TGTGCCAGCAGCGAGGGGCGGGTGGACTATGGCTACACCTTC. This gives the protein CASSEGRVDYGYTF.

The CDR3 DNA reads TGCAGCGAAAGCGGGAGTCCCACCGGGGAGCTGTTTTTT. Translated: CSESGSPTGELFF. This chain connects TRBV29-1 to TRBJ2-2; 8 nucleotides agree with TRBD2. CDR3 size: 13 residues. V shed 7 bases, J shed 4 bases, and the junction held 5 bases outside the gene matches. The germline CDR1 and CDR2 sequences are SQVTM and ANQGSEA.

Many counts were recorded for this clonotype. The V gene is TRBV19, the J gene TRBJ2-7; no definite D call. The CDR3 covers 12 residues. Deletions cut 6 bases from V and 2 bases from J, with 8 bases between. Per germline, CDR1 LNHDA and CDR2 SQIVND (reference sequence). The DNA for the CDR3 is TGTGCCAGTAGGCTACCCCCCTACGAGCAGTACTTC. Its translation is CASRLPPYEQYF.